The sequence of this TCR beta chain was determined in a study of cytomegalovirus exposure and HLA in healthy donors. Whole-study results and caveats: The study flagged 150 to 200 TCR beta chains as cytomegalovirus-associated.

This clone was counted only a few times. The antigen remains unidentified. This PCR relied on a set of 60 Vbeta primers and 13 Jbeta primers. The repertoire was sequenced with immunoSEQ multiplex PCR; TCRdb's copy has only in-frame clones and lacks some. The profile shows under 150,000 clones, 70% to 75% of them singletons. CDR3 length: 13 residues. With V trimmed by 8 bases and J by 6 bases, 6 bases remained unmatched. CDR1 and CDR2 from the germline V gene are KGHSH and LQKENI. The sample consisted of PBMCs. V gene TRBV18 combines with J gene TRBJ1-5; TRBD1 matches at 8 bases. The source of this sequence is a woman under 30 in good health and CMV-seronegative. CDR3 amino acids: CASVDRGGQPQHF. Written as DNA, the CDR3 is TGTGCCAGCGTTGACAGGGGCGGTCAGCCCCAGCATTTT.